This T cell receptor (beta chain) was obtained from a study of CD8+CD57+ T cells in acquired aplastic anemia. Study-wide context: The sorted CD4+ and CD8+ cells yielded an average approximately 3 ug of DNA.

This clonotype occurred many times. Its antigen is unidentified. Study-wide points: Between patients and controls, CD8+ Simpson's diversity did not vary significantly.

V trimming: 5 bases; J trimming: 6 bases; junction bases outside the gene matches: 3. This CDR3 is 12 amino acids long. The V gene's germline CDR1 is MNHEY and CDR2 SVGAGI. Profiling of TCR beta VDJ combinations and CDR3 sequences used genomic DNA as template. MiXCR, applied by TCRdb to the reads, yields one record per CDR3 protein. The sample yields 250,000 to 300,000 distinct CDR3 sequences, around 60% seen once. The sequence came from a human donor with severe aplastic anemia or a healthy control (not recorded which). This chain links TRBV6-5 with TRBJ1-2, with 7 bases lining up with TRBD1. Sequenced sample: sorted CD4+, CD8+, or CD8+CD57+ T cells (not recorded which) from PBMCs. In DNA, the CDR3 is TGTGCCAGCAGTACGACAGGGAATGGCTACACCTTC. Amino acid sequence: CASSTTGNGYTF.